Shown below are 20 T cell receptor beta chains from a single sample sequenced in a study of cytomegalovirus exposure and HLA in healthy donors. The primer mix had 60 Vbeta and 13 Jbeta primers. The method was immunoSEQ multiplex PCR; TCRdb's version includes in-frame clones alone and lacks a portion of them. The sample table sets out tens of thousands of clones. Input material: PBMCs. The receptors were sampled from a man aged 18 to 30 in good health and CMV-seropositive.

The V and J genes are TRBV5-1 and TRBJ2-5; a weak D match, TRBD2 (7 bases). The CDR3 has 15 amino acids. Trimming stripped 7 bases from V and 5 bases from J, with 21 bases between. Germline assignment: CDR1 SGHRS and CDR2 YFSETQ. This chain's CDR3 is CASRGVGGRRETQYF. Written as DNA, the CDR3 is TGCGCCAGCCGTGGGGTCGGGGGGCGCAGGGAGACCCAGTACTTC.

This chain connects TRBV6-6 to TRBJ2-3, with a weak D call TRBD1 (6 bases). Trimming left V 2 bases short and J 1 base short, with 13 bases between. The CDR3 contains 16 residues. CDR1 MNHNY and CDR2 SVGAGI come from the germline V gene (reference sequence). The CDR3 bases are TGTGCCAGCAGTTACCCCAGGGCAGGGGGCACAGATACGCAGTATTTT. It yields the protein CASSYPRAGGTDTQYF.

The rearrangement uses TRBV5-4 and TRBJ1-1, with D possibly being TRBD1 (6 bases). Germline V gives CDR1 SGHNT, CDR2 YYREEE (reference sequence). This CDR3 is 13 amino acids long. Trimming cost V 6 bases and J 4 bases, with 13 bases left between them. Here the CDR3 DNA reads TGTGCCAGCACACAGACAGGCGGCACTGAAGCTTTCTTT. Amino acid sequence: CASTQTGGTEAFF.

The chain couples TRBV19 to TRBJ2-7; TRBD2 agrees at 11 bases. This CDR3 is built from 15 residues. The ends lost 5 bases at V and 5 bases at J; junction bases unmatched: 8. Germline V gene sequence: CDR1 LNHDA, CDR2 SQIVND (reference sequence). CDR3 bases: TGTGCCAGTAGTGTTCCGGGACTAGCGGTAGACGAGCAGTACTTC. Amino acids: CASSVPGLAVDEQYF.

The chain's CDR3 is CASGLPAYNEQFF. CDR3 DNA: TGTGCCAGTGGGCTCCCCGCATACAATGAGCAGTTCTTC. The genes are TRBV19 and TRBJ2-1; no reliable D call. Germline loops: CDR1 LNHDA, CDR2 SQIVND (reference sequence). Trimming left V 8 bases short and J 4 bases short, with 12 bases between. The CDR3 extends over 13 amino acids.

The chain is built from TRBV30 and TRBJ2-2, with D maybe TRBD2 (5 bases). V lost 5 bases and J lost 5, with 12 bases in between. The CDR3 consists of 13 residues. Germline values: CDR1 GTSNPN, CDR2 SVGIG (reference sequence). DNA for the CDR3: TGTGCCTGGGACTACAGACGGACCGGGGAGCTGTTTTTT. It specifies CAWDYRRTGELFF.

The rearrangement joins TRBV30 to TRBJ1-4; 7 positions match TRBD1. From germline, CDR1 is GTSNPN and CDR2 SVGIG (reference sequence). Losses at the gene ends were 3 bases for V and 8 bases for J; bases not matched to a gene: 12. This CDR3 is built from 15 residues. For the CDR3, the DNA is TGTGCCTGGAGACCTTTAGACAGGGAGCGCGAAAAACTGTTTTTT. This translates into CAWRPLDREREKLFF.

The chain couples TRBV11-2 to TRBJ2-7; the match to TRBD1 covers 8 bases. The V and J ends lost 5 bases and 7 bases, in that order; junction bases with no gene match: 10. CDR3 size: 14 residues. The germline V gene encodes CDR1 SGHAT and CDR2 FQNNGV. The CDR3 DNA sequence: TGTGCCAGCAGCCTTGGACAGGGTCGCTGGGAGCAGTACTTC. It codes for CASSLGQGRWEQYF.

This CDR3 is CASSRTEPGTQYF. The CDR3 coding sequence is TGTGCCAGCAGCCGGACTGAACCCGGGACCCAGTACTTC. The genes are TRBV27 and TRBJ2-5, with a weak D call TRBD2 (5 bases). The CDR3 loop spans 13 amino acids. Germline CDR1 MNHEY, CDR2 SMNVEV (reference sequence). Trimming left V 6 bases short and J 7 bases short, with 15 bases between.

CDR3 bases: TGTGCCAGCAGTCTCGGGGGGTTTGGCACCGGGGAGCTGTTTTTT. Translating it yields CASSLGGFGTGELFF. The chain recombines TRBV9 with TRBJ2-2; the match to TRBD2 covers 7 bases. This CDR3 has 15 amino acids. Germline V gene lookup returns CDR1 SGDLS and CDR2 YYNGEE. Trimming removed 5 bases from V and 4 bases from J; junction bases left unmatched: 8.

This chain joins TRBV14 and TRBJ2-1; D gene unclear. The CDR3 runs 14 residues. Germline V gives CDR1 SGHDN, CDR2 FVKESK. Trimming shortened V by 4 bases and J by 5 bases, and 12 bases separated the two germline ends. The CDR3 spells CASSPPYYNNEQFF. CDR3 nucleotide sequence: TGTGCCAGCAGCCCACCCTACTATAACAATGAGCAGTTCTTC. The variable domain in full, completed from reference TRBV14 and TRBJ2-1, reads EAGVTQFPSHSVIEKGQTVTLRCDPISGHDNLYWYRRVMGKEIKFLLHFVKESKQDESGMPNNRFLAERTGGTYSTLKVQPAELEDSGVYFCASSPPYYNNEQFFGPGTRLTVL.

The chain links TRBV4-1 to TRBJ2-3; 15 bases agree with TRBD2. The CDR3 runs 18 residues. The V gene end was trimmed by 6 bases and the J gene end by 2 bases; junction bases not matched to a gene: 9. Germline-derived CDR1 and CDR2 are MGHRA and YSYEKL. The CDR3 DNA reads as TGCGCCAGCAGTCCCCGGACTAGCGGGAGGGCCTTCACAGATACGCAGTATTTT. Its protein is CASSPRTSGRAFTDTQYF.

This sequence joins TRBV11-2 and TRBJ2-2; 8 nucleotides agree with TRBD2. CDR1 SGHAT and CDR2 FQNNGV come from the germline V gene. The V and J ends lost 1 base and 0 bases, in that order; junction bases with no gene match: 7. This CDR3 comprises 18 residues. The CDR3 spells CASSLGLGLAANTGELFF. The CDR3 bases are TGTGCCAGCAGCTTAGGCCTCGGACTAGCAGCGAACACCGGGGAGCTGTTTTTT.

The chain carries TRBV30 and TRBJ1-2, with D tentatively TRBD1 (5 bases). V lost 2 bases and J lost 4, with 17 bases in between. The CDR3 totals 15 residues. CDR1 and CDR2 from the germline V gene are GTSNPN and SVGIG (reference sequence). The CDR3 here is CAWSLIETEFYGYTF. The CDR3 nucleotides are TGTGCCTGGAGTCTAATCGAGACAGAGTTCTATGGCTACACCTTC.

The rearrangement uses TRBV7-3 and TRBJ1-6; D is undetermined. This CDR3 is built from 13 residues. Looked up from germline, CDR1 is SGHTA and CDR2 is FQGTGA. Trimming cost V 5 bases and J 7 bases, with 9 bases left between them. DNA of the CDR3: TGTGCCAGCAGCACCGAAGCCAATTCACCCCTCCACTTT. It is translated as CASSTEANSPLHF.

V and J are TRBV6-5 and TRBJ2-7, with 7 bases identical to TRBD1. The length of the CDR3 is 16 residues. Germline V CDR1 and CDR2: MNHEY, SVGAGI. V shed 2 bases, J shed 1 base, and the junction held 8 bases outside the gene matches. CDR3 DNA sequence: TGTGCCAGCAGTTACCCGACAGGGACGAGGTCCTACGAGCAGTACTTC. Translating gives CASSYPTGTRSYEQYF.

The DNA of the CDR3 is TGTGCCAGCAGTTACGGCGGGAGTTTCGATGAGCAGTTCTTC. Residues: CASSYGGSFDEQFF. V usage is TRBV6-5 and J usage is TRBJ2-1; 7 positions match TRBD2. This CDR3 comprises 14 residues. The trim removed 2 bases at V and 8 bases at J, leaving 6 bases unmatched. Germline values: CDR1 MNHEY, CDR2 SVGAGI.

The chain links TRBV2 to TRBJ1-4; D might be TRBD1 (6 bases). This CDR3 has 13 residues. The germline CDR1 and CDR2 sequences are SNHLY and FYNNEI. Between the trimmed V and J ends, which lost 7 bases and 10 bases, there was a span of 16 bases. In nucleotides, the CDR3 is TGTGCCAGCATAGGGGGGGAGAAGGGAAAACTGTTTTTT. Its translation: CASIGGEKGKLFF.

CDR3 loop: CSVELSLAKNIQYF. The CDR3 nucleotides read TGCAGCGTTGAACTGTCACTAGCCAAAAACATTCAGTACTTC. The rearrangement links TRBV29-1 to TRBJ2-4; no reliable D call. The V end was cut by 2 bases, the J end by 0 bases, with 8 bases between. In germline, CDR1 is SQVTM, CDR2 ANQGSEA. This CDR3 is 14 amino acids long.

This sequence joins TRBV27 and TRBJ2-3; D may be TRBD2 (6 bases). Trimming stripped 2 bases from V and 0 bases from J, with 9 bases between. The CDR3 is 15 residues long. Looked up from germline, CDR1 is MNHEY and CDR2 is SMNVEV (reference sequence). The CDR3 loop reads CASSLVAASTDTQYF. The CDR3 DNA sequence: TGTGCCAGCAGTTTAGTAGCGGCTAGCACAGATACGCAGTATTTT.